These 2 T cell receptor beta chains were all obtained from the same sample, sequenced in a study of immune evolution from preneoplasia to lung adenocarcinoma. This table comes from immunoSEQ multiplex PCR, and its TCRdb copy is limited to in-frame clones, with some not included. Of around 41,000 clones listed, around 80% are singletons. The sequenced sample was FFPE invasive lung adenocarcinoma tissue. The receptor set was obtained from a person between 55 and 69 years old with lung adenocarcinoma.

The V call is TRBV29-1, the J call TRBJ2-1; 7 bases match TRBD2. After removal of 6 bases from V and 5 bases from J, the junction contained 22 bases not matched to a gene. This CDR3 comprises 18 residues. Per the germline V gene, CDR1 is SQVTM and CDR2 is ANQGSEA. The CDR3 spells CSVAEGWEGPDVNNEQFF. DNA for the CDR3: TGCAGCGTCGCGGAGGGGTGGGAGGGTCCCGACGTGAACAATGAGCAGTTCTTC.

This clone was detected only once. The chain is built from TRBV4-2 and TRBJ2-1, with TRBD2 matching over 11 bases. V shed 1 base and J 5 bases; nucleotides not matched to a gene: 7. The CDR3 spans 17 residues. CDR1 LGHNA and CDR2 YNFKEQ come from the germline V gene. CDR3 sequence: CASSQGGGTSGDNEQFF. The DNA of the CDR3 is TGTGCCAGCAGCCAAGGGGGGGGGACTAGCGGCGACAATGAGCAGTTCTTC.